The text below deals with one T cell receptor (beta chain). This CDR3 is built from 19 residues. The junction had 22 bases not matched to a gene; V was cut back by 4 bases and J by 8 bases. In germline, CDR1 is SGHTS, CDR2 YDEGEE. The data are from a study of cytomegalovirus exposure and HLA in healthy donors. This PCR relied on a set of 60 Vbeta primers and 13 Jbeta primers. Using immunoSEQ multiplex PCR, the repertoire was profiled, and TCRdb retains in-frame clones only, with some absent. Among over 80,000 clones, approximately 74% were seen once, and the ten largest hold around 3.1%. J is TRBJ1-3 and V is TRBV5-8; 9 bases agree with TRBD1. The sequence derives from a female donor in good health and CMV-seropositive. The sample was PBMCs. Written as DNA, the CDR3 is TGTGCCAGCAGCCCCCCTCCCCCCATACCACAGGGGGCTCCGGACACCATATATTTT. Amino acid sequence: CASSPPPPIPQGAPDTIYF.